The rows below give T cell receptor beta chains drawn from one sample of a study of blood T cell repertoires in COVID-19. Profiling relied on immunoSEQ multiplex PCR, and the TCRdb table lists in-frame clones only, not all of them. The table has under 150,000 clones, 75% to 90% seen once. Sequencing was performed on PBMCs or T cells enriched from blood (not recorded which). All receptors come from a man in his fifties or sixties in a cohort exposed to, infected with or recovered from COVID-19 (not recorded which). Each CDR3 is given with its conserved first and last residue. Not all rows give a size; the values are once, few, many and, for expanded clones, a class.

V	J	size	CDR3
TRBV5-8	TRBJ1-2	-	CASSLTNSYGYTF
TRBV5-4	TRBJ1-2	once	CASSFPDRANYGYTF
TRBV5-1	TRBJ2-7	-	CASSDPGLAGGRPYEQYF
TRBV7-2	TRBJ2-1	-	CASSQQPGNEQFF
TRBV6-6	TRBJ1-4	-	CASSYRQGDEKLFF
TRBV6-2/TRBV6-3	TRBJ2-2	few	CASSSTNTGELFF
TRBV18	TRBJ1-2	-	CASSPSQGTGYTF
TRBV5-6	TRBJ2-1	-	CASSLRGDRGMRNEQFF
TRBV10-3	TRBJ2-7	-	CAIGAGVSEQYF
TRBV28	TRBJ2-1	-	CASSASGLAGVEEQFF
TRBV14	TRBJ2-7	-	CASNLAGGPYEQYF
TRBV15	TRBJ2-7	-	CATSQGTSGYYEQYF
TRBV9	TRBJ2-1	-	CASSVGTGAYNEQFF
TRBV20-1	TRBJ1-2	-	CSVKGGYTF
TRBV12-3/TRBV12-4	TRBJ1-5	-	CASTLPGQPQHF
TRBV5-6	TRBJ2-1	-	CASTVASDEQFF
TRBV6-5	TRBJ1-2	-	CASGGRGRAGYGYTF
TRBV10-3	TRBJ2-1	-	CAISGGTSGYNEQFF
TRBV7-8	TRBJ2-7	-	CASSLAAGGYEQYF
TRBV30	TRBJ1-1	-	CAWSVPGAITNTEAFF
TRBV10-3	TRBJ2-5	-	CAICSGGAVETQYF
TRBV19	TRBJ2-2	few	CASSRQGTNTGELFF